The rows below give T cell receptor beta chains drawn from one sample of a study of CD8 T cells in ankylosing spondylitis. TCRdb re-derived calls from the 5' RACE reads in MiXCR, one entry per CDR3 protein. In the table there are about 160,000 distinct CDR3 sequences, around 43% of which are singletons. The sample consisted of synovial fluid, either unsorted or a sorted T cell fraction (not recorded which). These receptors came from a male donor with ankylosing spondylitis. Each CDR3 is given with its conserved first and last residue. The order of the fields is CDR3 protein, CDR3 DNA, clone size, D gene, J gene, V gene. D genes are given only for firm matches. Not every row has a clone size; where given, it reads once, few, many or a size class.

CDR3 protein: CASRAGTNTEAFF
CDR3 DNA: TGTGCCAGCAGGGCGGGGACAAACACTGAAGCTTTCTTT
clone size: many
D gene: .
J gene: TRBJ1-1
V gene: TRBV7-9

CDR3 protein: CSVVVTGVFGEQFF
CDR3 DNA: TGCAGCGTTGTCGTGACAGGGGTTTTTGGGGAGCAGTTCTTC
clone size: .
D gene: TRBD1
J gene: TRBJ2-1
V gene: TRBV29-1

CDR3 protein: CSASSGLAGGLGLETQYF
CDR3 DNA: TGCAGTGCCTCCTCGGGACTAGCGGGGGGGCTGGGATTAGAGACCCAGTACTTC
clone size: .
D gene: TRBD2
J gene: TRBJ2-5
V gene: TRBV20-1

CDR3 protein: CATSDRTSYEQYF
CDR3 DNA: TGCGCCACCTCCGACAGGACCTCCTACGAGCAGTACTTC
clone size: .
D gene: .
J gene: TRBJ2-7
V gene: TRBV10-1

CDR3 protein: CASSFPTERETPYEQYF
CDR3 DNA: TGTGCCAGCAGCTTCCCCACTGAGCGGGAGACCCCCTACGAGCAGTACTTC
clone size: few
D gene: TRBD2
J gene: TRBJ2-7
V gene: TRBV7-2

CDR3 protein: CAWLAYLTGELFF
CDR3 DNA: TGTGCCTGGTTGGCTTACCTCACCGGGGAGCTGTTTTTT
clone size: .
D gene: .
J gene: TRBJ2-2
V gene: TRBV30

CDR3 protein: CASSPSGRGLRNEKLFF
CDR3 DNA: TGCGCCAGCAGCCCCTCGGGAAGGGGACTCCGTAATGAAAAACTGTTTTTT
clone size: .
D gene: .
J gene: TRBJ1-4
V gene: TRBV5-1

CDR3 protein: CASSLRLAGTRTYNEQFF
CDR3 DNA: TGTGCCAGCAGCCTCAGACTAGCGGGAACAAGAACATACAATGAGCAGTTCTTC
clone size: .
D gene: TRBD2
J gene: TRBJ2-1
V gene: TRBV4-2

CDR3 protein: CAWSWRIWWTDTQYF
CDR3 DNA: TGTGCCTGGAGTTGGAGGATTTGGTGGACAGATACGCAGTATTTT
clone size: .
D gene: .
J gene: TRBJ2-3
V gene: TRBV30

CDR3 protein: CASSLGVFKYSGQKVYNEQFF
CDR3 DNA: TGTGCCAGCAGCTTAGGGGTTTTTAAGTATTCGGGACAGAAGGTTTACAATGAGCAGTTCTTC
clone size: .
D gene: TRBD1
J gene: TRBJ2-1
V gene: TRBV11-1

CDR3 protein: CAVTGTGLFLRSTDTQYF
CDR3 DNA: TGTGCCGTCACCGGGACAGGACTCTTCCTGCGGAGCACAGATACGCAGTATTTT
clone size: .
D gene: TRBD1
J gene: TRBJ2-3
V gene: TRBV10-3

CDR3 protein: CASSMRGNSNQPQHF
CDR3 DNA: TGCGCCAGCAGCATGAGGGGAAACAGCAATCAGCCCCAGCATTTT
clone size: few
D gene: .
J gene: TRBJ1-5
V gene: TRBV4-1

CDR3 protein: CAHMSGVGYGYTF
CDR3 DNA: TGTGCCCACATGTCCGGGGTGGGCTATGGCTACACCTTC
clone size: many
D gene: .
J gene: TRBJ1-2
V gene: TRBV2

CDR3 protein: CASSASDEAYEQFF
CDR3 DNA: TGTGCCAGCAGTGCCTCGGACGAGGCGTATGAGCAGTTCTTC
clone size: .
D gene: .
J gene: TRBJ2-1
V gene: TRBV6-4

CDR3 protein: CASSFSGGQNPGYTF
CDR3 DNA: TGTGCCAGCAGTTTTTCAGGGGGCCAGAACCCTGGCTACACCTTC
clone size: once
D gene: TRBD1
J gene: TRBJ1-2
V gene: TRBV12-3/TRBV12-4

CDR3 protein: CASSLSAGWDEQYF
CDR3 DNA: TGTGCCAGCAGTTTATCGGCAGGGTGGGACGAGCAGTACTTC
clone size: .
D gene: .
J gene: TRBJ2-7
V gene: TRBV27

CDR3 protein: CASSLLLADTGELFF
CDR3 DNA: TGTGCCAGCAGTTTGTTACTAGCGGACACCGGGGAGCTGTTTTTT
clone size: few
D gene: TRBD2
J gene: TRBJ2-2
V gene: TRBV12-3/TRBV12-4

CDR3 protein: CASSLPAIKPWTGPNTEAFF
CDR3 DNA: TGTGCCAGCAGCTTACCTGCTATAAAGCCCTGGACAGGGCCAAACACTGAAGCTTTCTTT
clone size: few
D gene: TRBD1
J gene: TRBJ1-1
V gene: TRBV11-1

CDR3 protein: CASSVDPRTPPNTEAFF
CDR3 DNA: TGTGCCAGCAGTGTTGACCCTAGAACGCCACCGAACACTGAAGCTTTCTTT
clone size: .
D gene: .
J gene: TRBJ1-1
V gene: TRBV2

CDR3 protein: CASSQDKGSNYEQYF
CDR3 DNA: TGCGCCAGCAGCCAAGATAAGGGGTCTAACTACGAGCAGTACTTC
clone size: few
D gene: .
J gene: TRBJ2-7
V gene: TRBV4-1

CDR3 protein: CASSDWDGQTEPQHF
CDR3 DNA: TGTGCCAGCAGTGATTGGGATGGGCAGACAGAGCCCCAGCATTTT
clone size: few
D gene: .
J gene: TRBJ1-5
V gene: TRBV2

CDR3 protein: CATSAGQNTGELFF
CDR3 DNA: TGTGCCACCAGCGCGGGACAGAACACCGGGGAGCTGTTTTTT
clone size: .
D gene: .
J gene: TRBJ2-2
V gene: TRBV15

CDR3 protein: CASSYLGFSGNSPLHF
CDR3 DNA: TGTGCCAGCAGTTATTTGGGGTTTAGCGGAAATTCACCCCTCCACTTT
clone size: .
D gene: .
J gene: TRBJ1-6
V gene: TRBV6-5

CDR3 protein: CASSLVTPGANVLTF
CDR3 DNA: TGTGCCAGCAGCTTAGTGACACCCGGGGCCAACGTCCTGACTTTC
clone size: many
D gene: .
J gene: TRBJ2-6
V gene: TRBV7-9

CDR3 protein: CSVEDRSFNYGYTF
CDR3 DNA: TGCAGCGTTGAAGATCGCAGTTTTAACTATGGCTACACCTTC
clone size: .
D gene: .
J gene: TRBJ1-2
V gene: TRBV29-1

CDR3 protein: CASSPPSGTGELFF
CDR3 DNA: TGTGCCAGCAGCCCCCCTAGCGGCACCGGGGAGCTGTTTTTT
clone size: .
D gene: TRBD2
J gene: TRBJ2-2
V gene: TRBV3-1

CDR3 protein: CASSSDTYPYYEQYF
CDR3 DNA: TGTGCCAGCAGCTCGGACACCTACCCATACTACGAGCAGTACTTC
clone size: .
D gene: .
J gene: TRBJ2-7
V gene: TRBV12-3/TRBV12-4

CDR3 protein: CASSLGQGVETEAFF
CDR3 DNA: TGTGCCAGCAGCTTGGGGCAGGGAGTTGAAACTGAAGCTTTCTTT
clone size: .
D gene: .
J gene: TRBJ1-1
V gene: TRBV5-5

CDR3 protein: CASSLFPLNTQYF
CDR3 DNA: TGTGCCAGCAGTTTATTCCCCCTTAATACGCAGTATTTT
clone size: .
D gene: .
J gene: TRBJ2-3
V gene: TRBV27

CDR3 protein: CSVEGWEVGANVLTF
CDR3 DNA: TGCAGCGTTGAGGGTTGGGAGGTTGGGGCCAACGTCCTGACTTTC
clone size: .
D gene: .
J gene: TRBJ2-6
V gene: TRBV29-1